The sequence of this TCR beta chain was determined in a study of T cell responses to AZD1222 COVID-19 vaccine. Study-wide results and limits: With dominance at 160-218 and 743-854, vaccine-associated CD4 TCRs spanned spike.

Assay: immunoSEQ multiplex PCR; the TCRdb copy retains only in-frame clones and omits some. The sample consists of some 80,000 clones, 60% to 85% of them appearing once. Points on this clone: Antigen: not known.

V shed 5 bases, J shed 8 bases, and the junction held 9 bases outside the gene matches. This CDR3 comprises 14 residues. Germline-derived CDR1 and CDR2 are MDHEN and SYDVKM. Sequencing used peripheral blood, obtained 28 days after the second dose of the MenACWY control vaccine. The chain uses TRBV28 and TRBJ1-2, with 9 bases identical to TRBD1. The origin of this receptor is an adult who received the MenACWY meningococcal vaccine as a control. The CDR3 coding sequence is TGTGCCAGCAGTCCCTGGACAGGGGAGAACGGCTACACCTTC. It yields the protein CASSPWTGENGYTF.